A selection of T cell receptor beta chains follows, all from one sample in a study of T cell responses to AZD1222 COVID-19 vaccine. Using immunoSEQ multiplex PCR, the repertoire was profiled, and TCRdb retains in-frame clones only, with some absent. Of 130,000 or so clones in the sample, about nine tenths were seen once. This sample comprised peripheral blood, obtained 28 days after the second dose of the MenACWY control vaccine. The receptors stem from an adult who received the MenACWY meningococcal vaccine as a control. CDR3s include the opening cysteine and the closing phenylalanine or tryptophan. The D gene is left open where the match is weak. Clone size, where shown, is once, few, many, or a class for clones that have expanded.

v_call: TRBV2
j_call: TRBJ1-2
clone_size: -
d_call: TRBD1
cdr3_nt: TGTGCCAGCAGTGAAGCCACCAAATCCGGGACAGGATATGGCTACACCTTC
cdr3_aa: CASSEATKSGTGYGYTF

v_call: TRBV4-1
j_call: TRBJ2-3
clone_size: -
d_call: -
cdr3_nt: TGCGCCAGCAGCCAAGATCGGGCGTTTGGCTTCCCGGGAGATACGCAGTATTTT
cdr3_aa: CASSQDRAFGFPGDTQYF

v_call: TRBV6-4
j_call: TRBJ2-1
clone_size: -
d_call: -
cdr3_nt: TGTGCCAGCAGTGACAGGGGGAGGATGAATGAGCAGTTCTTC
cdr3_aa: CASSDRGRMNEQFF

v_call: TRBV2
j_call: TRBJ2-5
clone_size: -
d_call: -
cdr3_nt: TGTGCCAGCAGTGGGCACCCACAGGGAACAACGTACCAAGAGACCCAGTACTTC
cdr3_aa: CASSGHPQGTTYQETQYF

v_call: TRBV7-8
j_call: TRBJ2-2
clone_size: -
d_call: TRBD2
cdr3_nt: TGTGCCAGCACCCGAGCTGGAACGCGGGGACTAGCGGGGGACCCCGGGGAGCTGTTTTTT
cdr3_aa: CASTRAGTRGLAGDPGELFF

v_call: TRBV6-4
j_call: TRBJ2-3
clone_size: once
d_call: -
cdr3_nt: TGTGCCAGCAGTGACTCGGGAAGGAGGGCAGATACGCAGTATTTT
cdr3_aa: CASSDSGRRADTQYF

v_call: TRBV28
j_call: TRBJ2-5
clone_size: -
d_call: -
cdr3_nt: TGTGCCAGCACGGGCGGTTCTTCGGACAGACCTACCCAGTACTTC
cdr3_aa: CASTGGSSDRPTQYF

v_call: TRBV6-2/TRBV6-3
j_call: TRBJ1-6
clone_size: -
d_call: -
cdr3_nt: TGTGCCAGCAGTCCCGGGTCGGGAAATTCACCCCTCCACTTT
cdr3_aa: CASSPGSGNSPLHF

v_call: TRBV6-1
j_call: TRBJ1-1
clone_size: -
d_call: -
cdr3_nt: TGTGCCAGCAGTGAACGTCGGGTGAACACTGAAGCTTTCTTT
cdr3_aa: CASSERRVNTEAFF

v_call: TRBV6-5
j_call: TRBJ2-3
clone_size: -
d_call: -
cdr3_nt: TGTGCCAGCAGTTACTCACAGGAACATACGCAGTATTTT
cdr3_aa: CASSYSQEHTQYF

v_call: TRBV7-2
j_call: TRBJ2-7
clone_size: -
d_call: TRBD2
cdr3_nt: TGTGCCAGCAGCTTAGGTTTTGGGACTAGCATCCACGAGCAGTACTTC
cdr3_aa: CASSLGFGTSIHEQYF

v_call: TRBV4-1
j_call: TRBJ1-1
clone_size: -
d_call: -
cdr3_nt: TGCGCCAGCAGCTCAACCTGGAACACTGAAGCTTTCTTT
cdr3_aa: CASSSTWNTEAFF

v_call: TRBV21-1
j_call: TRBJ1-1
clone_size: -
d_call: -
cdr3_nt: TGTGCCAGCAGCAAAGTGTCCCGGGTGAACACTGAAGCTTTCTTT
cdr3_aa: CASSKVSRVNTEAFF

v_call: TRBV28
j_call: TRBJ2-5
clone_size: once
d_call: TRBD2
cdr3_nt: TGTGCCAGCAGTCCCCTGGGCGGGGGTGCCGGGACCCAGTACTTC
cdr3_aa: CASSPLGGGAGTQYF

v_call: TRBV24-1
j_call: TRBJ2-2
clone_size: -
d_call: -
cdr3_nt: TGTGCCACCAGTGACCCGGGGGGCGCATTTAGCACCGGGGAGCTGTTTTTT
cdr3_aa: CATSDPGGAFSTGELFF

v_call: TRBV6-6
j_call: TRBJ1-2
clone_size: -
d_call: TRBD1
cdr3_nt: TGTGCCAGCAGTTACACCGGACAGGGGGCAGGCTATGGCTACACCTTC
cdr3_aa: CASSYTGQGAGYGYTF

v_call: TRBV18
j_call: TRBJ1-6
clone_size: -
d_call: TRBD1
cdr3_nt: TGTGCCAGCTCACCGTCAGGGGGCTGGGTGGATTCACCCCTCCACTTT
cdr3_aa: CASSPSGGWVDSPLHF

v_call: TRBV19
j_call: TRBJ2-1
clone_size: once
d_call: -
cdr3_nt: TGTGCCAGTAGTATTTGGGCGGGATCTTATGAGCAGTTCTTC
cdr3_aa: CASSIWAGSYEQFF

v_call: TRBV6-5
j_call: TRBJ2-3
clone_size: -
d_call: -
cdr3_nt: TGTGCCAGCACCTCCCCCAACCCGAGAACAGATACGCAGTATTTT
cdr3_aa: CASTSPNPRTDTQYF

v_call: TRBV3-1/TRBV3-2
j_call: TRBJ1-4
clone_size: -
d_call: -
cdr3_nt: TGTGCCAGCAGCCTAGGACAGAGAGGGGAAAAACTGTTTTTT
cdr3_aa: CASSLGQRGEKLFF